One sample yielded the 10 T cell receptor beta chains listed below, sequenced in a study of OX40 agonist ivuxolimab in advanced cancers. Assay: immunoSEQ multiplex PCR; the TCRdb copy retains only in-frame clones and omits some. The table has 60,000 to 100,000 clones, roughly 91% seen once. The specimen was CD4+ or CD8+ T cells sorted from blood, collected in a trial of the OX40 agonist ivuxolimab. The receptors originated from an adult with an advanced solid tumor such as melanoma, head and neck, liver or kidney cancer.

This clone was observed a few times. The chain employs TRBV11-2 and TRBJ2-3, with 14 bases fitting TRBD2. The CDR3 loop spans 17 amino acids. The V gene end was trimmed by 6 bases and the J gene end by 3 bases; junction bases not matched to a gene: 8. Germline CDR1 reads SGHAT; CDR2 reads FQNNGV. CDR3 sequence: CASRAGTSGRKTDTQYF. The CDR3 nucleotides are TGTGCCAGCAGGGCCGGGACTAGCGGGAGAAAGACAGATACGCAGTATTTT.

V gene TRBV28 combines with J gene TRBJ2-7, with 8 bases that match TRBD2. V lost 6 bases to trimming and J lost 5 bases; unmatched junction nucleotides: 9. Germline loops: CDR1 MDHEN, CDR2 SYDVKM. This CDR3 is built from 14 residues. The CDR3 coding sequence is TGTGCCAGCAGCCTAGCGGGCAGACGAGACGAGCAGTACTTC. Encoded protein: CASSLAGRRDEQYF.

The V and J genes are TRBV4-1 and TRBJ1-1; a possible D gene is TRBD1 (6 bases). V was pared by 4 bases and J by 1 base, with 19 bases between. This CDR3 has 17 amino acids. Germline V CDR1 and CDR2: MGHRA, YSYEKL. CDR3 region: CASSPGGWGAGNTEAFF. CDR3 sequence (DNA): TGCGCCAGCAGCCCGGGTGGATGGGGGGCAGGGAACACTGAAGCTTTCTTT.

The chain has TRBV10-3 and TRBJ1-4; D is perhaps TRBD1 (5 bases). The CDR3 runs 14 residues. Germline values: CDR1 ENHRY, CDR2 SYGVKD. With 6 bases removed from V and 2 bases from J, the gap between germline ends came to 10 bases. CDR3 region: CAISSGSTNEKLFF. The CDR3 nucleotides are TGTGCCATCAGCTCAGGGTCCACTAATGAAAAACTGTTTTTT.

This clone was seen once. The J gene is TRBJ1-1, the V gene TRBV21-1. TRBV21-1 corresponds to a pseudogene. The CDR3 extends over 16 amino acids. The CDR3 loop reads CASSKVSTGDNTEAFF. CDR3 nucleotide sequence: TGTGCCAGCAGCAAAGTCTCTACGGGGGACAACACTGAAGCTTTCTTT.

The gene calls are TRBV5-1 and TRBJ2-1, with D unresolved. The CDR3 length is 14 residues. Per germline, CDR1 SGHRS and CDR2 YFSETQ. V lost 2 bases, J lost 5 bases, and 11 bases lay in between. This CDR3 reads CASSFDGLNNEQFF. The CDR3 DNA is TGCGCCAGCAGCTTTGACGGGCTCAACAATGAGCAGTTCTTC. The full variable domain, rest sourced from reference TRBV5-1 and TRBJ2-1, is KAGVTQTPRYLIKTRGQQVTLSCSPISGHRSVSWYQQTPGQGLQFLFEYFSETQRNKGNFPGRFSGRQFSNSRSEMNVSTLELGDSALYLCASSFDGLNNEQFFGPGTRLTVL.

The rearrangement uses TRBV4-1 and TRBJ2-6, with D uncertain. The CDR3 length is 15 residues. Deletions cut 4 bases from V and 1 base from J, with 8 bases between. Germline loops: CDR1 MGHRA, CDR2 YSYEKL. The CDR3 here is CASSPQYSGANVLTF. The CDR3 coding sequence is TGCGCCAGCAGCCCGCAATATTCTGGGGCCAACGTCCTGACTTTC.

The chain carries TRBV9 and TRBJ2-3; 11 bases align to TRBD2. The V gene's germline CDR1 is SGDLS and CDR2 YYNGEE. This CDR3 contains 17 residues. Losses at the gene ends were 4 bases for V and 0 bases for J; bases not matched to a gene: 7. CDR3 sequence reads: CASSPWTSGSSTDTQYF. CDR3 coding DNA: TGTGCCAGCAGCCCGTGGACTAGCGGGTCTAGCACAGATACGCAGTATTTT.

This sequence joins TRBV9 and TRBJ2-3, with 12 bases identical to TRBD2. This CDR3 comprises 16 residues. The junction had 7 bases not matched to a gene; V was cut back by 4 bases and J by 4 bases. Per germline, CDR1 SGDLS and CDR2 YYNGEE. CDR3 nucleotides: TGTGCCAGCAGCCGAGGACTAGCGGGACTCGCAGATACGCAGTATTTT. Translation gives CASSRGLAGLADTQYF.

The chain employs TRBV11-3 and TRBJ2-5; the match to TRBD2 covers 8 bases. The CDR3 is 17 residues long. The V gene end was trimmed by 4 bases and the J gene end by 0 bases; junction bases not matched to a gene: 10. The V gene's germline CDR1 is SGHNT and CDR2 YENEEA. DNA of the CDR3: TGTGCCAGCAGCTCGGCCGGGTGGCGGGAGGACCAAGAGACCCAGTACTTC. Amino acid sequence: CASSSAGWREDQETQYF.